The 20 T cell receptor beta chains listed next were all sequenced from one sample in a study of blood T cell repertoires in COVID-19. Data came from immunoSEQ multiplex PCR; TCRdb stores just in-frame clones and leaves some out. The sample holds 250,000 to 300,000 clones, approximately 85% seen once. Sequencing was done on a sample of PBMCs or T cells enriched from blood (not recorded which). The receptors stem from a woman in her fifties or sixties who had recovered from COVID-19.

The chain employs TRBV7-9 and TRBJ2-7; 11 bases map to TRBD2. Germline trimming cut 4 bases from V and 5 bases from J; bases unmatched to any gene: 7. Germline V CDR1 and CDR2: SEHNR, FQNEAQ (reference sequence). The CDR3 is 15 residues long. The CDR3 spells CASSWPLAGVDEQYF. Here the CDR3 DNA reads TGTGCCAGCAGCTGGCCACTAGCGGGAGTGGACGAGCAGTACTTC.

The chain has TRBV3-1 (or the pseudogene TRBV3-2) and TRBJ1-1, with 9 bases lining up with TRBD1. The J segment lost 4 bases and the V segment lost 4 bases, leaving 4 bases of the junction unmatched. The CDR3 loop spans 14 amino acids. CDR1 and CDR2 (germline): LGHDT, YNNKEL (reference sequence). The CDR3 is CASSPQTGGTEAFF. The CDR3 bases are TGTGCCAGCAGCCCCCAGACAGGGGGCACTGAAGCTTTCTTT.

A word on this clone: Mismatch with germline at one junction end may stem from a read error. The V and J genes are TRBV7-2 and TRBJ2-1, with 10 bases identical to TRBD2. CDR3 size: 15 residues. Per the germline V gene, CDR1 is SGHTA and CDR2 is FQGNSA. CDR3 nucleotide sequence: TGTGCCAGCACCTTAGGGGGACTAGCGAACAATGAGCAGTTCTTC. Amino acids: CASTLGGLANNEQFF.

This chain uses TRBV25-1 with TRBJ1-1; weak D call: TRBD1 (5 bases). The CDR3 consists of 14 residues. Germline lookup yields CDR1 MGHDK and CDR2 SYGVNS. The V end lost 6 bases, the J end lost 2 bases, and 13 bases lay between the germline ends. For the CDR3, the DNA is TGTGCCAGCAGAGTCAGGGCGGAAAACACTGAAGCTTTCTTT. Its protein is CASRVRAENTEAFF. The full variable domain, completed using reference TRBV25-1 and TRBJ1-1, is EADIYQTPRYLVIGTGKKITLECSQTMGHDKMYWYQQDPGMELHLIHYSYGVNSTEKGDLSSESTVSRIRTEHFPLTLESARPSHTSQYLCASRVRAENTEAFFGQGTRLTVV.

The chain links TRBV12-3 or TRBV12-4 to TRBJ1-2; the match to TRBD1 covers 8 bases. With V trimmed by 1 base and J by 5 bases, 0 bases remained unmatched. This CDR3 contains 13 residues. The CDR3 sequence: CASSLDRGYGYTF. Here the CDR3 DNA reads TGTGCCAGCAGTTTAGACAGGGGGTATGGCTACACCTTC.

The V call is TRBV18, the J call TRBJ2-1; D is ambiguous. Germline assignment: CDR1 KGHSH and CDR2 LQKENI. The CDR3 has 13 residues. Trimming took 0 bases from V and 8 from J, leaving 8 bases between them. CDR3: CASSPPVADEQFF. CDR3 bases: TGTGCCAGCTCACCACCGGTAGCCGATGAGCAGTTCTTC.

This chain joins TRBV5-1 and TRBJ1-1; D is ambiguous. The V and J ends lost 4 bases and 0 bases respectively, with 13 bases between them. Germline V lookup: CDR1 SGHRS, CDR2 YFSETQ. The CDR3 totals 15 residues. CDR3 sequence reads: CASSPEALLNTEAFF. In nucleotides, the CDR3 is TGCGCCAGCAGCCCCGAAGCACTTTTGAACACTGAAGCTTTCTTT.

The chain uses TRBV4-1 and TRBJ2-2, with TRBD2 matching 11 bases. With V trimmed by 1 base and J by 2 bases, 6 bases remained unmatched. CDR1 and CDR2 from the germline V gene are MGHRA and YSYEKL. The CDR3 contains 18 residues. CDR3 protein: CASSQVNRLAGNTGELFF. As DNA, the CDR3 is TGCGCCAGCAGCCAAGTCAATCGACTAGCGGGAAACACCGGGGAGCTGTTTTTT.

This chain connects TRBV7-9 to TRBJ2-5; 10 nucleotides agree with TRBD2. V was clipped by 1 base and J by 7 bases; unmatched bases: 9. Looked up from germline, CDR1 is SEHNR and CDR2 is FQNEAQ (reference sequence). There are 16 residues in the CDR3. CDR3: CASSLGTSGSGGTQYF. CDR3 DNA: TGTGCCAGCAGCTTAGGGACTAGCGGTAGTGGCGGGACCCAGTACTTC.

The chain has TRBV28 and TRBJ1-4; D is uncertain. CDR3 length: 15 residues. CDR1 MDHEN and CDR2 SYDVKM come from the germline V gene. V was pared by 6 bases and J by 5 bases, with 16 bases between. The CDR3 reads CASSHILGMNEKLFF. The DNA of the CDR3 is TGTGCCAGCAGCCACATCCTCGGGATGAATGAAAAACTGTTTTTT.

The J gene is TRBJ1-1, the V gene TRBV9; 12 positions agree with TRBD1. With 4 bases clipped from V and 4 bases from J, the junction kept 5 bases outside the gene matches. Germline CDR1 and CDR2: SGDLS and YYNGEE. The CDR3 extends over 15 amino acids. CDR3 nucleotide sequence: TGTGCCAGCAGCCCCCGGGACAGGGGGCGCACTGAAGCTTTCTTT. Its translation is CASSPRDRGRTEAFF.

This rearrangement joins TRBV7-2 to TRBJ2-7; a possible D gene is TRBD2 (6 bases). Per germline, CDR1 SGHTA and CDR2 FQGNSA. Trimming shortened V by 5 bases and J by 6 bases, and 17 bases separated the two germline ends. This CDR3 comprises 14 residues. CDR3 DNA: TGTGCCAGCAGCCCAGTGGACTATCTCTCCGAGCAGTACTTC. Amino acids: CASSPVDYLSEQYF.

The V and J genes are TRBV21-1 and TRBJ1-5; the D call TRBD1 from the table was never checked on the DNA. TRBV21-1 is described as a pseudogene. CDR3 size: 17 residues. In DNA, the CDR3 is TGTGCCAGCAGCAAGATCAGGGGGGCACATAACAATCAGCCCCAGCATTTT. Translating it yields CASSKIRGAHNNQPQHF.

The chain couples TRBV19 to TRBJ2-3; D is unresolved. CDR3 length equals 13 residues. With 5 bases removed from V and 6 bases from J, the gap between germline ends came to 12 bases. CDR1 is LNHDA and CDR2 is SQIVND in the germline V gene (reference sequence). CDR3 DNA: TGTGCCAGTAGTGCCCGTCTCAGGGATACGCAGTATTTT. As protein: CASSARLRDTQYF.

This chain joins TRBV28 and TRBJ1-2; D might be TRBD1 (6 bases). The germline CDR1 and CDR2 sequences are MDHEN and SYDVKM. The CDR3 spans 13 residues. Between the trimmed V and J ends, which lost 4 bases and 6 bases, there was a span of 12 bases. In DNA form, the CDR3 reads TGTGCCAGCAGTTGGGTGGCAGGGGATGGCTACACCTTC. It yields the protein CASSWVAGDGYTF.

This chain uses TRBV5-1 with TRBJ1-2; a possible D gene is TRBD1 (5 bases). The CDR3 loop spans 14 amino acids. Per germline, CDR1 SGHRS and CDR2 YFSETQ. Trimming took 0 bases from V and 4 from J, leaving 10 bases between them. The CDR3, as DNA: TGCGCCAGCAGCTTGGAGGGGCTAAGCTATGGCTACACCTTC. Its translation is CASSLEGLSYGYTF.

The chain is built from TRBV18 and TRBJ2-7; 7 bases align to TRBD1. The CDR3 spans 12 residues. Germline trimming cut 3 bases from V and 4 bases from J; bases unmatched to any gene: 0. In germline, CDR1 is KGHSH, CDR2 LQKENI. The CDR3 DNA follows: TGTGCCAGCTCACCGGACAGGTACGAGCAGTACTTC. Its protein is CASSPDRYEQYF.

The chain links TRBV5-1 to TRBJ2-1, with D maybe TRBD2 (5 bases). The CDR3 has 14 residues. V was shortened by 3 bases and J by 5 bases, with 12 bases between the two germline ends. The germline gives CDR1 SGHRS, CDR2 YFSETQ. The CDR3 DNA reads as TGCGCCAGCAGCTGGGGATCTAGCAACAATGAGCAGTTCTTC. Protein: CASSWGSSNNEQFF.

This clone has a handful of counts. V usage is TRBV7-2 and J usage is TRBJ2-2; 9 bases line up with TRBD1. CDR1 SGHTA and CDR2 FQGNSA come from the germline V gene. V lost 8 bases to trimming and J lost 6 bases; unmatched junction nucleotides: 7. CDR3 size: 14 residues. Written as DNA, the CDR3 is TGTGCCAGCCTCCGGGACAGGGACGCCGGGGAGCTGTTTTTT. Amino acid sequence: CASLRDRDAGELFF.

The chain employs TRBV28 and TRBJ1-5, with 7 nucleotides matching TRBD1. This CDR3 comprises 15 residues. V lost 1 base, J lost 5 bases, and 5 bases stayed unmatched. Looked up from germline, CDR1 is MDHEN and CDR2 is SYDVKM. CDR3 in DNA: TGTGCCAGCAGTTTATCGGGACAGTTTCATCAGCCCCAGCATTTT. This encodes CASSLSGQFHQPQHF.